This T cell receptor beta chain was sequenced during a study of CD8+ T cells in alopecia areata. Comments on this clone: Its target is unknown.

Germline CDR1 reads SGHDT; CDR2 reads YYEEEE. The V and J ends lost 4 bases and 7 bases, in that order; junction bases with no gene match: 7. The CDR3 contains 13 residues. Once RNA had been extracted, it was reverse transcribed into cDNA to act as the sequencing template. TCRdb keeps only in-frame clones here, not all; method: immunoSEQ multiplex PCR. The data contain about 290,000 clones, 55% to 70% of them singletons. The sample's treatment: oral pan-JAK inhibitor, 5-10 mg twice daily. Study-level findings and limits: An increase in clonality over normal scalp was evident in lesional scalp, especially alopecia totalis/universalis. Tofacitinib significantly decreased scalp clonality and expanded CD8+ clones among top 100. Between patients, shared TCR sequences were less clear than in mice. This was possibly due in part to HLA diversity in the patient population. Many expanded lesional clones persisted in scalp and blood during tofacitinib.

Sequenced material: CD4+ T cells sorted from blood, taken at week 24, from a patient treated with tofacitinib. The chain carries TRBV5-6 and TRBJ1-2, with 7 bases aligning to TRBD1. The receptor's source is a human donor with alopecia areata. Written as DNA, the CDR3 is TGTGCCAGCAGCCCGACAGGGTTGGCTGGCTACACCTTC. Translating it yields CASSPTGLAGYTF.